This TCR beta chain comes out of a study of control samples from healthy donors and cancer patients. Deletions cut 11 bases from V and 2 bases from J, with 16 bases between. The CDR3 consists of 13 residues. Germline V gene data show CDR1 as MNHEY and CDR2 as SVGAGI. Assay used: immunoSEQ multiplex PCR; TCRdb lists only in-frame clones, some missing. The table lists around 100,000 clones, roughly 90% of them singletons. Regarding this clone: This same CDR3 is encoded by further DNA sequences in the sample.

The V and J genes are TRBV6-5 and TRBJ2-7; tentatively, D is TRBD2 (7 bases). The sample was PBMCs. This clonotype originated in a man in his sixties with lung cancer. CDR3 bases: TGTGCCGGCCAAGGGGGGGGGCCCTACGAGCAGTACTTC. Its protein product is CAGQGGGPYEQYF.